Shown below are 25 T cell receptor beta chains from a single sample sequenced in a study of brain T cells in children with intractable seizures (dated by TCRdb to about 2021). The method was the immunoSEQ multiplex PCR assay. Held by TCRdb, this immuneACCESS table contains in-frame sequences only and omits some clones. Under half of the omission traces to an unresolved V gene where checked; the cause of the rest is unknown. The sample table lists about 340,000 clones, about 93% of them with a count of one. The biggest ten clones account for around 6% of the sample. The time point label, read with the paper, signifies: blood from clinic visit 5 months post-surgery; TSC patient then seizure free. Sequenced here: peripheral blood, sampled more than 4 months after surgery. The source of these receptors is a boy less than two years old with tuberous sclerosis and intractable seizures.

J is TRBJ2-3 and V is TRBV27, with D perhaps TRBD1 or TRBD2 (5 bases each). This CDR3 contains 14 residues. Looked up from germline, CDR1 is MNHEY and CDR2 is SMNVEV (reference sequence). Trimming removed 4 bases from V and 0 bases from J, with 8 bases in between. CDR3 in DNA: TGTGCCAGCAGTTGGGACCATAGCACAGATACGCAGTATTTT. Amino acid sequence: CASSWDHSTDTQYF.

This clone was detected once. The chain combines TRBV7-3 with TRBJ1-1, with TRBD1 as a possible D gene (6 bases). In germline, CDR1 is SGHTA, CDR2 FQGTGA. Trimming removed 1 base at V and 4 bases at J, with 16 bases between. The CDR3 has 16 residues. As DNA, the CDR3 is TGTGCCAGCAGCTTAAGCGGGGACATCCCCCCCACTGAAGCTTTCTTT. Residues: CASSLSGDIPPTEAFF.

This clone appeared once. The gene calls are TRBV2 and TRBJ1-6; tentatively, D is TRBD1 (5 bases). Germline V gene data show CDR1 as SNHLY and CDR2 as FYNNEI. Trimming removed 4 bases from V and 0 bases from J, with 10 bases in between. The CDR3 consists of 16 residues. The DNA for the CDR3 is TGTGCCAGCAGTGTTCGACAGAGCTCCTATAATTCACCCCTCCACTTT. The encoded protein is CASSVRQSSYNSPLHF. Full variable domain (remainder filled in from reference TRBV2 and TRBJ1-6): EPEVTQTPSHQVTQMGQEVILRCVPISNHLYFYWYRQILGQKVEFLVSFYNNEISEKSEIFDDQFSVERPDGSNFTLKIRSTKLEDSAMYFCASSVRQSSYNSPLHFGNGTRLTVT.

The V gene is TRBV30, the J gene TRBJ2-5, with 7 bases aligning to TRBD2. CDR1 and CDR2 from the germline V gene are GTSNPN and SVGIG (reference sequence). The CDR3 is 15 residues long. With 4 bases clipped from V and 4 bases from J, the junction kept 12 bases outside the gene matches. The chain's CDR3 is CAWKIEGGLGETQYF. The DNA for the CDR3 is TGTGCCTGGAAGATCGAGGGAGGGCTGGGAGAGACCCAGTACTTC.

This chain connects TRBV19 to TRBJ1-6; no firm D call. CDR1 is LNHDA and CDR2 is SQIVND in the germline V gene (reference sequence). V lost 5 bases to trimming and J lost 0 bases, with 11 bases between them. The CDR3 contains 16 residues. CDR3 nucleotides: TGTGCCAGTAGTCCACTACCAAGCTCCTATAATTCACCCCTCCACTTT. Its translation is CASSPLPSSYNSPLHF.

This chain uses TRBV4-1 with TRBJ1-2; D call uncertain. The CDR3 consists of 15 residues. Trimming took 0 bases from V and 0 from J, leaving 8 bases between them. From germline, CDR1 is MGHRA and CDR2 YSYEKL. The CDR3 spells CASSQDSQANYGYTF. The CDR3, as DNA: TGCGCCAGCAGCCAAGATTCCCAGGCTAACTATGGCTACACCTTC.

The chain carries TRBV19 and TRBJ2-5; a weak D match, TRBD2 (5 bases). V gave up 5 bases and J gave up 4 bases, with 14 bases separating them. CDR3 length equals 14 residues. The germline V gene has CDR1 LNHDA and CDR2 SQIVND (reference sequence). In nucleotides, the CDR3 is TGTGCCAGTAGTTTCAGGACGAGCGGAGAGACCCAGTACTTC. It is translated as CASSFRTSGETQYF.

V is TRBV5-6 and J is TRBJ1-1, with D tentatively TRBD1 (6 bases). Germline V CDR1 and CDR2: SGHDT, YYEEEE. This CDR3 region has 15 residues. The germline V and J ends were trimmed by 4 bases and 1 base, with 14 bases remaining between them. The CDR3 region has the DNA TGTGCCAGCAGCGCCGGACAGAGGACGAACACTGAAGCTTTCTTT. Its translation: CASSAGQRTNTEAFF.

The chain carries TRBV6-2 or TRBV6-3 and TRBJ2-7; unclear D gene. Looked up from germline, CDR1 is MNHEY and CDR2 is SVGEGT. The CDR3 spans 14 residues. V was cut by 0 bases and J by 7 bases, with 13 bases left in between. The CDR3 spells CASSYSGLRFEQYF. In nucleotides, the CDR3 is TGTGCCAGCAGTTACTCTGGGCTTCGTTTTGAGCAGTACTTC.

The rearrangement joins TRBV4-2 to TRBJ2-7; D call uncertain. Trimming removed 1 base from V and 6 bases from J, with 4 bases in between. This CDR3 contains 11 residues. Germline-derived CDR1 and CDR2 are LGHNA and YNFKEQ. In DNA, the CDR3 is TGTGCCAGCAGCCAAGGGCGCGAGCAGTACTTC. Translating gives CASSQGREQYF.

This chain connects TRBV6-6 to TRBJ1-2; 9 nucleotides match TRBD1. CDR3 size: 16 residues. The V and J ends lost 0 bases and 8 bases, in that order; junction bases with no gene match: 10. Germline V gives CDR1 MNHNY, CDR2 SVGAGI (reference sequence). CDR3 protein: CASSYSSDGDRDGYTF. Here the CDR3 DNA reads TGTGCCAGCAGTTACTCGAGTGATGGGGACAGGGACGGCTACACCTTC.

The chain uses TRBV5-3 and TRBJ1-5; 7 nucleotides agree with TRBD1. TRBV5-3 is an ORF; its function is uncertain. V shed 3 bases and J 6 bases; nucleotides not matched to a gene: 12. This CDR3 region has 16 residues. DNA of the CDR3: TGTGCCAGAAGCTCAGGCTCGGACAGGCTGGCTCAGCCCCAGCATTTT. Its protein product is CARSSGSDRLAQPQHF.

This clone showed up just a few times. The CDR3 loop reads CASSQDFRLNTEAFF. The DNA of the CDR3 is TGTGCCAGCAGCCAAGATTTCAGACTGAACACTGAAGCTTTCTTT. This chain joins TRBV3-1 (or the pseudogene TRBV3-2) and TRBJ1-1, with D uncertain. CDR3 length: 15 amino acids. Trimming removed 0 bases from V and 0 bases from J, with 8 bases in between. Germline V gene sequence: CDR1 LGHDT, CDR2 YNNKEL (reference sequence).

A single count supports this clone. The chain joins TRBV6-5 to TRBJ1-6, with TRBD1 matching 8 bases. Losses at the gene ends were 10 bases for V and 7 bases for J; bases not matched to a gene: 12. The germline V gene encodes CDR1 MNHEY and CDR2 SVGAGI. The CDR3 is made up of 15 amino acids. This CDR3 reads CATLPPGTGNSPLHF. The CDR3 nucleotides are TGTGCCACGCTGCCGCCCGGGACAGGCAATTCACCCCTCCACTTT.

The rearrangement uses TRBV6-5 and TRBJ1-3; D perhaps matches TRBD1 (5 bases). Germline V gives CDR1 MNHEY, CDR2 SVGAGI. The CDR3 is 15 residues long. V lost 7 bases and J 1 base, leaving 14 bases between the germline ends. DNA for the CDR3: TGTGCCAGCATCGCAGACAGCGCGTCTGGAAACACCATATATTTT. This gives the protein CASIADSASGNTIYF.

J is TRBJ2-3 and V is TRBV14; 12 bases are shared with TRBD2. V shed 4 bases, J shed 2 bases, and the junction held 4 bases outside the gene matches. This CDR3 region has 16 residues. CDR1 and CDR2 from the germline V gene are SGHDN and FVKESK. CDR3 amino acids: CASSRWTSGVTDTQYF. For the CDR3, the DNA is TGTGCCAGCAGCCGGTGGACTAGCGGGGTCACAGATACGCAGTATTTT. The full variable domain, with the rest looked up from reference TRBV14 and TRBJ2-3, is EAGVTQFPSHSVIEKGQTVTLRCDPISGHDNLYWYRRVMGKEIKFLLHFVKESKQDESGMPNNRFLAERTGGTYSTLKVQPAELEDSGVYFCASSRWTSGVTDTQYFGPGTRLTVL.

The genes are TRBV29-1 and TRBJ2-7; D gene ambiguous. Germline assignment: CDR1 SQVTM and CDR2 ANQGSEA. Trimming removed 6 bases from V and 3 bases from J, with 15 bases in between. The CDR3 consists of 13 residues. The CDR3 region is CSVQPSGYYEQYF. The CDR3 DNA is TGCAGCGTACAACCAAGTGGCTACTACGAGCAGTACTTC.

V usage is TRBV27 and J usage is TRBJ1-1, with 7 bases identical to TRBD1. Germline CDR1 MNHEY, CDR2 SMNVEV (reference sequence). V gave up 4 bases and J gave up 3 bases; unmatched junction bases: 11. The CDR3 spans 16 residues. CDR3 sequence (DNA): TGTGCCAGCAGTTCATACAGGGGATCCGAGGACACTGAAGCTTTCTTT. Translation: CASSSYRGSEDTEAFF.

The chain couples TRBV30 to TRBJ2-2; the D gene is possibly TRBD1 (5 bases). Germline V CDR1 and CDR2: GTSNPN, SVGIG (reference sequence). This CDR3 region has 13 residues. Trimming left V 2 bases short and J 3 bases short, with 7 bases between. Here the CDR3 reads CAWSRGDTGELFF. The CDR3 nucleotides are TGTGCCTGGAGTAGGGGCGACACCGGGGAGCTGTTTTTT.

The V and J genes are TRBV12-5 and TRBJ1-5; D is possibly TRBD1 (6 bases). Germline loops: CDR1 LGHNT, CDR2 FRNRAP. The CDR3 is 12 residues long. This CDR3 is CAPGQWNQPQHF. Written as DNA, the CDR3 is TGTGCACCCGGACAGTGGAATCAGCCCCAGCATTTT.

The rearrangement links TRBV19 to TRBJ2-4, with D unclear. Germline V gives CDR1 LNHDA, CDR2 SQIVND (reference sequence). The V end was cut by 4 bases, the J end by 4 bases, with 5 bases between. CDR3 length equals 12 residues. CDR3 protein: CASSSFKNIQYF. The CDR3 bases are TGTGCCAGTAGTAGTTTTAAAAACATTCAGTACTTC.

This clone was observed a single time. The rearrangement links TRBV28 to TRBJ2-1, with 12 nucleotides matching TRBD2. V gave up 3 bases and J gave up 8 bases; unmatched junction bases: 5. Germline CDR1 MDHEN, CDR2 SYDVKM. The CDR3 is 15 amino acids. DNA for the CDR3: TGTGCCAGCAGTTTCTCGACTAGCGGGAGTTATGAGCAGTTCTTC. It translates to CASSFSTSGSYEQFF.

The chain has TRBV14 and TRBJ1-1, with D uncertain. Trimming removed 0 bases from V and 4 bases from J, with 21 bases in between. Per the germline V gene, CDR1 is SGHDN and CDR2 is FVKESK. This CDR3 is 18 amino acids long. The CDR3 region has the DNA TGTGCCAGCAGCCAAGATAAGGCGATTTGGCCGGGAGGCACTGAAGCTTTCTTT. It translates to CASSQDKAIWPGGTEAFF.

This clone showed up just a few times. The V gene is TRBV27, the J gene TRBJ1-1; D is perhaps TRBD1 (5 bases). With 5 bases removed from V and 8 bases from J, the gap between germline ends came to 15 bases. CDR1 MNHEY and CDR2 SMNVEV come from the germline V gene (reference sequence). The CDR3 is 13 amino acids. The chain's CDR3 is CASSPIRVGEAFF. The CDR3 region has the DNA TGTGCCAGCAGTCCCATCAGGGTAGGAGAAGCTTTCTTT.

The chain employs TRBV11-2 and TRBJ1-1; possibly TRBD1 for D (5 bases). The length of the CDR3 is 17 residues. CDR1 SGHAT and CDR2 FQNNGV come from the germline V gene. Trimming left V 1 base short and J 0 bases short, with 15 bases between. CDR3 DNA sequence: TGTGCCAGCAGCTTAGGCCAGGGCCCGTGGATGAACACTGAAGCTTTCTTT. Translated, it gives CASSLGQGPWMNTEAFF.